The clone carrying this T cell receptor (beta chain) was found once. The source of the sample is a study of cytomegalovirus exposure and HLA in healthy donors. Across the study: Both the approximately 120 validation repertoires and the roughly 620 first-cohort repertoires used the same platform, as reported by a later analysis.

Method: immunoSEQ multiplex PCR; TCRdb's copy keeps in-frame clones and lacks some. The sample shows around 130,000 clones, more than 75% of them seen only once. Trimming stripped 10 bases from V and 4 bases from J, with 5 bases between. The CDR3 contains 9 residues. The germline gives CDR1 ENHRY, CDR2 SYGVKD. The TCR sequence derives from a woman aged 25 to 39 in good health and CMV-seronegative. This chain links TRBV10-3 with TRBJ2-7; D gene unclear. What was sequenced was PBMCs. CDR3 amino acids: CATGYEQYF. CDR3 DNA sequence: TGTGCCACCGGTTACGAGCAGTACTTC.